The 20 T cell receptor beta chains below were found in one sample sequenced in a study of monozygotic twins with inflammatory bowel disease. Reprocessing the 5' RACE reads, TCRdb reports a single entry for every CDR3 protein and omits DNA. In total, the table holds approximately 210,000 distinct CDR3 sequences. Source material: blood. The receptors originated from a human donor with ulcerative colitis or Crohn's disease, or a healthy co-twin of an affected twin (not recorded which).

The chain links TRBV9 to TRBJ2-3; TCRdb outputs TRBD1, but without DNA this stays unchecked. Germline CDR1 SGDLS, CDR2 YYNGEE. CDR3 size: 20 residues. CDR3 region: CASSPRDRGIGGSSTDTQYF.

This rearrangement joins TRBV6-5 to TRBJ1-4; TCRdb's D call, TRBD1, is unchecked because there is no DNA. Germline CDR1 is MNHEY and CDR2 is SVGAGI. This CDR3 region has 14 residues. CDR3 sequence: CASSYDRDVEKLFF.

The CDR3 reads CASSPARQGADTQYF. The V and J genes are TRBV18 and TRBJ2-3; TCRdb returns TRBD1, unconfirmable since there is no DNA. In germline, CDR1 is KGHSH, CDR2 LQKENI. The length of the CDR3 is 15 residues.

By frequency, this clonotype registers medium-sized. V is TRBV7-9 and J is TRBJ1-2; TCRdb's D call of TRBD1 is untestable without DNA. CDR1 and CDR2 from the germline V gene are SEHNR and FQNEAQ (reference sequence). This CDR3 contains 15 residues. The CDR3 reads CASSLAGQGARGYTF.

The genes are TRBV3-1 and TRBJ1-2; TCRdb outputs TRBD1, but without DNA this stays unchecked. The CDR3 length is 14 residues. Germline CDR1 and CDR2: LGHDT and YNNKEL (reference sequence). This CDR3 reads CASSPDRTTYGYTF.

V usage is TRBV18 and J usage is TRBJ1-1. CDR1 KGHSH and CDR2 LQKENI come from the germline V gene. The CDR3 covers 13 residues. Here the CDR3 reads CASSPVRDTEAFF.

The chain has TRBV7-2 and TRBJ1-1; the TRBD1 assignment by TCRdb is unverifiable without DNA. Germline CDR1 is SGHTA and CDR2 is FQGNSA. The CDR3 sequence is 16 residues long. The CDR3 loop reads CASSLTGGLVNTEAFF.

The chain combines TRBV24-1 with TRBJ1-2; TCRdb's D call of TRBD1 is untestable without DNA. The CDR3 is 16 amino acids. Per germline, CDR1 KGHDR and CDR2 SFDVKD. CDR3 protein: CATSDQGGPANYGYTF.

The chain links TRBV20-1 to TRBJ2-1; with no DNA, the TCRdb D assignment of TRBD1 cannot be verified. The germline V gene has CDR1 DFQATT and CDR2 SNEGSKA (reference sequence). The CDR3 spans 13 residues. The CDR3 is CSVAPSSYNEQFF.

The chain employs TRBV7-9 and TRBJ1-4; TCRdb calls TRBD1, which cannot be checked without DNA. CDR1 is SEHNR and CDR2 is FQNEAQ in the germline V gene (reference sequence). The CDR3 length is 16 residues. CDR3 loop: CASSRQDLATNEKLFF.

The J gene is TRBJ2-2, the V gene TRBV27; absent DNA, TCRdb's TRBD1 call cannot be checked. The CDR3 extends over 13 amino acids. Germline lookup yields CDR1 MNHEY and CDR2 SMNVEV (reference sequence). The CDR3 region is CASSWGAGGELFF.

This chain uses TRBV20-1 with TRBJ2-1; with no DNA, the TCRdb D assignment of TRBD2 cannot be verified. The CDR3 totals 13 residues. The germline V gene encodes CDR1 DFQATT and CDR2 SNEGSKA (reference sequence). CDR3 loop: CSARDPGTSEQFF.

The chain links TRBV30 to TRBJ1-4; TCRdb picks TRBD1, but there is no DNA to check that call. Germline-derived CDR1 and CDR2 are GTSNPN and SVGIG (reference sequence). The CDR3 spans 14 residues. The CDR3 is CAWERGPTNEKLFF.

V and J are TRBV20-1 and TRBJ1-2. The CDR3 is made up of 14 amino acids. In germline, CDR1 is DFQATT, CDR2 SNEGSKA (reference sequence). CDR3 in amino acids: CSARQATNYYGYTF.

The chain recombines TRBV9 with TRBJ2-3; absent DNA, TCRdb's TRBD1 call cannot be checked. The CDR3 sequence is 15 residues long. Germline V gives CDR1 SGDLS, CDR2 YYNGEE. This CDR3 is CASSLRDRGTDTQYF. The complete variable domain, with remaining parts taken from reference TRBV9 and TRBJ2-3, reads DSGVTQTPKHLITATGQRVTLRCSPRSGDLSVYWYQQSLDQGLQFLIQYYNGEERAKGNILERFSAQQFPDLHSELNLSSLELGDSALYFCASSLRDRGTDTQYFGPGTRLTVL.

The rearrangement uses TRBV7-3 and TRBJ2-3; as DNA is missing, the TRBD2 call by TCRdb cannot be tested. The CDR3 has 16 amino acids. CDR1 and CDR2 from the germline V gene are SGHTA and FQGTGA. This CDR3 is CASSSPAGGPLDTQYF. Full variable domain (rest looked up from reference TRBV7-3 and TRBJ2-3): GAGVSQTPSNKVTEKGKYVELRCDPISGHTALYWYRQSLGQGPEFLIYFQGTGAADDSGLPNDRFFAVRPEGSVSTLKIQRTERGDSAVYLCASSSPAGGPLDTQYFGPGTRLTVL.

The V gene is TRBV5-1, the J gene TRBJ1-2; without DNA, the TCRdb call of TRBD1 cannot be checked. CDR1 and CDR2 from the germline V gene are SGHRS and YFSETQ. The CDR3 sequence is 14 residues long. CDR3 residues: CASSYGTSTYGYTF.

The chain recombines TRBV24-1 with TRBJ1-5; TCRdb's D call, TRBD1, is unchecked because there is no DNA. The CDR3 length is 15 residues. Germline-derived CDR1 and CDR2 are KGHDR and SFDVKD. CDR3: CATSDTGTLNQPQHF.

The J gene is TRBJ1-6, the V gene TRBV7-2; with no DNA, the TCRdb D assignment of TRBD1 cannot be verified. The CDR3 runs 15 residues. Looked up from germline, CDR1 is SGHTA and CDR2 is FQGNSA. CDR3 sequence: CASSFLGQGASPLHF.

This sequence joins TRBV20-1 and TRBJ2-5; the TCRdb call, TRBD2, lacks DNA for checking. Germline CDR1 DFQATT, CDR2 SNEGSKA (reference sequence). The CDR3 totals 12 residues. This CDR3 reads CSAGTVVGTQYF.